These 19 T cell receptor beta chains came from one sample sequenced in a study of response to subunit inactivated influenza vaccine (dated 2018 in TCRdb). Libraries came from RT-PCR. Sequencer: Illumina HiSeq 2500. TCRdb itself trimmed the public reads at Q25 with fastp, ran MiXCR and retained productive beta chains. Rows are unified per CDR3 protein, each entry keeping the most common DNA and genes. For this sample the table gives approximately 520,000 distinct CDR3 sequences, of which 15% to 20% were detected only once. Approximately 3% of the sample is in the top ten clones. The sequences come from CD4+ T cells sorted from PBMCs, collected roughly 24 months after vaccination. The source of these receptors is a man aged 50-75 years who received an inactivated influenza vaccine. Donor details come from another sample of the same person, matched by shared clones.

This clonotype was observed a few times. The chain recombines TRBV4-1 with TRBJ1-5; no clear D gene. This CDR3 has 16 residues. V was cut by 0 bases and J by 3 bases, with 12 bases left in between. Germline CDR1 MGHRA, CDR2 YSYEKL. CDR3 DNA: TGCGCCAGCAGCCAAGAAGGGAGAGGAGCCAATCAGCCCCAGCATTTT. Its protein is CASSQEGRGANQPQHF.

The J gene is TRBJ2-4, the V gene TRBV6-2 or TRBV6-3; 12 bases are shared with TRBD2. CDR1 is MNHEY, CDR2 SVGEGT, per germline. The CDR3 totals 15 residues. Trimming cost V 6 bases and J 6 bases; bases outside gene matches: 6. CDR3 protein: CASRPTSGRLNIQYF. The CDR3 nucleotides read TGTGCCAGCAGGCCAACTAGCGGGAGGCTAAACATTCAGTACTTC.

This clonotype was observed a few times. The CDR3 here is CASSQGLAGVPGELFF. For the CDR3, the DNA is TGTGCCAGCAGCCAAGGGCTAGCGGGAGTCCCCGGGGAGCTGTTTTTT. The chain has TRBV3-1 and TRBJ2-2; TRBD2 matches 10 bases. Per the germline V gene, CDR1 is LGHDT and CDR2 is YNNKEL (reference sequence). The CDR3 sequence is 16 residues long. Unmatched junction bases numbered 5, after V lost 1 base and J lost 6 bases. Full variable domain (rest looked up from reference TRBV3-1 and TRBJ2-2): DTAVSQTPKYLVTQMGNDKSIKCEQNLGHDTMYWYKQDSKKFLKIMFSYNNKELIINETVPNRFSPKSPDKAHLNLHINSLELGDSAVYFCASSQGLAGVPGELFFGEGSRLTVL.

This clonotype was seen more than once but under ten times. This chain joins TRBV2 and TRBJ2-1, with a possible D match to TRBD2 (6 bases). Trimming stripped 6 bases from V and 4 bases from J, with 10 bases between. There are 13 residues in the CDR3. CDR1 is SNHLY, CDR2 FYNNEI, per germline. For the CDR3, the DNA is TGTGCCAGCAGCCGGGAGATATACAATGAGCAGTTCTTC. It encodes CASSREIYNEQFF. The full variable domain, in which reference TRBV2 and TRBJ2-1 provide the parts outside the CDR3, is EPEVTQTPSHQVTQMGQEVILRCVPISNHLYFYWYRQILGQKVEFLVSFYNNEISEKSEIFDDQFSVERPDGSNFTLKIRSTKLEDSAMYFCASSREIYNEQFFGPGTRLTVL.

This clonotype has more than one count but fewer than ten. The rearrangement uses TRBV6-2 or TRBV6-3 and TRBJ2-1; a possible D gene is TRBD2 (6 bases). This CDR3 is built from 16 residues. Germline CDR1 is MNHEY and CDR2 is SVGEGT. The V end was cut by 6 bases, the J end by 2 bases, with 17 bases between. The CDR3 region is CASRNPGLLTYNEQFF. As DNA, the CDR3 is TGTGCCAGCAGAAATCCGGGACTTCTTACCTACAATGAGCAGTTCTTC.

A few counts support this clonotype. The rearrangement uses TRBV2 and TRBJ2-3, with D perhaps matching TRBD1 (5 bases). This CDR3 spans 18 amino acids. The V end lost 1 base, the J end lost 0 bases, and 17 bases lay between the germline ends. The germline gives CDR1 SNHLY, CDR2 FYNNEI. Written as DNA, the CDR3 is TGTGCCAGCAGTGAAGAAGGTTGGGGCCGGTCTAGCACAGATACGCAGTATTTT. Translated, it gives CASSEEGWGRSSTDTQYF. The variable domain in full, with the rest retrieved from reference TRBV2 and TRBJ2-3, is EPEVTQTPSHQVTQMGQEVILRCVPISNHLYFYWYRQILGQKVEFLVSFYNNEISEKSEIFDDQFSVERPDGSNFTLKIRSTKLEDSAMYFCASSEEGWGRSSTDTQYFGPGTRLTVL.

The CDR3 here is CASRARDEQYF. The CDR3 nucleotides read TGCGCCAGCAGAGCCAGGGACGAGCAGTACTTC. This chain connects TRBV5-1 to TRBJ2-7; a possible D gene is TRBD1 (5 bases). V lost 5 bases, J lost 5 bases, and 8 bases lay in between. Germline assignment: CDR1 SGHRS and CDR2 YFSETQ. The CDR3 loop spans 11 amino acids.

The V call is TRBV4-3, the J call TRBJ2-5; TRBD2 matches 9 bases. Losses at the gene ends were 0 bases for V and 5 bases for J; bases not matched to a gene: 7. Germline V gives CDR1 LGHNA, CDR2 YSLEER. The CDR3 spans 16 residues. CDR3 sequence reads: CASSQDSSGGRETQYF. The CDR3 DNA reads as TGCGCCAGCAGCCAAGATAGTAGCGGGGGTCGGGAGACCCAGTACTTC.

This clonotype was seen many times. The V and J genes are TRBV10-1 and TRBJ1-1; no firm D call. Trimming cost V 2 bases and J 11 bases, with 12 bases left between them. This CDR3 is built from 12 residues. Germline CDR1 is WNHNN and CDR2 is SYGVQD (reference sequence). DNA of the CDR3: TGCGCCAGCAGTGAGCCCAGAGGGTTGGCTTTCTTT. This encodes CASSEPRGLAFF.

The chain uses TRBV24-1 and TRBJ2-1, with D tentatively TRBD2 (5 bases). The V and J ends lost 3 bases and 5 bases respectively, with 13 bases between them. CDR1 KGHDR and CDR2 SFDVKD come from the germline V gene. This CDR3 has 15 residues. CDR3 DNA: TGTGCCACCAGTGATCCCGCGGGTTACGACAATGAGCAGTTCTTC. Encoded protein: CATSDPAGYDNEQFF.

This clonotype was counted between two and nine times. This chain connects TRBV15 to TRBJ1-3, with 8 bases matching TRBD1. V trimming: 5 bases; J trimming: 2 bases; junction bases outside the gene matches: 5. Germline V gene data show CDR1 as LNHNV and CDR2 as YYDKDF (reference sequence). This CDR3 is 15 amino acids long. The CDR3 DNA sequence: TGTGCCACCAGCTTCCAGGGGGCTGCTGGAAACACCATATATTTT. It is translated as CATSFQGAAGNTIYF. Variable domain in full (rest from reference TRBV15 and TRBJ1-3): DAMVIQNPRYQVTQFGKPVTLSCSQTLNHNVMYWYQQKSSQAPKLLFHYYDKDFNNEADTPDNFQSRRPNTSFCFLDIRSPGLGDTAMYLCATSFQGAAGNTIYFGEGSWLTVV.

This clonotype was detected a few times. V usage is TRBV5-1 and J usage is TRBJ2-7, with D possibly being TRBD1 or TRBD2 (5 bases each). The CDR3 is 15 amino acids. V shed 1 base and J shed 7 bases, with 18 bases lying between them. CDR1 and CDR2 (germline): SGHRS, YFSETQ. The CDR3 reads CASSLSTGRGGEQYF. The DNA for the CDR3 is TGCGCCAGCAGCTTGTCCACAGGCCGTGGGGGAGAGCAGTACTTC.

This clonotype was seen a handful of times. The chain is built from TRBV14 and TRBJ1-1; possibly TRBD1 for D (6 bases). The CDR3 runs to 13 residues. Deletions cut 8 bases from V and 5 bases from J, with 15 bases between. Germline CDR1 and CDR2: SGHDN and FVKESK. The CDR3 nucleotides are TGTGCCAGCGAGAGAGGGGGGGAGACTGAAGCTTTCTTT. It translates to CASERGGETEAFF.

This chain joins TRBV12-3 or TRBV12-4 and TRBJ2-5; 8 nucleotides match TRBD1. There are 13 residues in the CDR3. J lost 4 bases, V lost 8 bases, and 6 bases had no gene match. The CDR3 loop is CASRSGGVETQYF. In DNA, the CDR3 is TGTGCCAGCCGATCAGGGGGCGTAGAGACCCAGTACTTC.

A few counts support this clonotype. CDR3 DNA: TGCGCCAGCAGCCCCCGTGGGGATTCTGGTTCACCCCTCCACTTT. Its protein product is CASSPRGDSGSPLHF. This sequence joins TRBV5-1 and TRBJ1-6; D gene uncertain. Germline CDR1 reads SGHRS; CDR2 reads YFSETQ. Trimming cost V 4 bases and J 9 bases, with 17 bases left between them. The CDR3 loop spans 15 amino acids. The whole variable domain, remainder taken from reference TRBV5-1 and TRBJ1-6, is KAGVTQTPRYLIKTRGQQVTLSCSPISGHRSVSWYQQTPGQGLQFLFEYFSETQRNKGNFPGRFSGRQFSNSRSEMNVSTLELGDSALYLCASSPRGDSGSPLHFGNGTRLTVT.

This chain joins TRBV7-2 and TRBJ2-1; 9 bases match TRBD2. Germline trimming cut 7 bases from V and 8 bases from J; bases unmatched to any gene: 12. Germline CDR1 and CDR2: SGHTA and FQGNSA. The CDR3 consists of 15 residues. The CDR3 DNA reads TGTGCCAGCAACCCCTTTAGCGGGGGTTTGGATGAGCAGTTCTTC. It encodes CASNPFSGGLDEQFF.

This clonotype was detected a few times. The J gene is TRBJ2-5, the V gene TRBV2; D is possibly TRBD2 (7 bases). V lost 6 bases and J lost 1, with 15 bases in between. The CDR3 is 15 residues long. CDR1 and CDR2 from the germline V gene are SNHLY and FYNNEI. Here the CDR3 reads CASRSRGALQETQYF. CDR3 DNA sequence: TGTGCCAGCAGGAGCCGGGGGGCCCTCCAAGAGACCCAGTACTTC.

This clonotype has more than one count but fewer than ten. The chain joins TRBV7-2 to TRBJ2-3, with 9 bases aligning to TRBD1. J was trimmed by 4 bases and V by 3 bases; bases with no gene match: 8. The CDR3 has 16 amino acids. Germline lookup yields CDR1 SGHTA and CDR2 FQGNSA. CDR3 DNA sequence: TGTGCCAGCAGCTTGAACAGGGGGCAACGCGCAGATACGCAGTATTTT. Translating it yields CASSLNRGQRADTQYF.

The CDR3 DNA reads as TGTGCCAGCGTGTCGCCAGAATTGAACACTGAAGCTTTCTTT. Residues: CASVSPELNTEAFF. The rearrangement uses TRBV5-8 and TRBJ1-1; no reliable D call. The ends were cut back, 7 bases at V and 0 bases at J, with 13 bases in the middle. Germline V gene lookup returns CDR1 SGHTS and CDR2 YDEGEE. The CDR3 runs to 14 residues.